These 13 T cell receptor beta chains originate from one sample sequenced in a study of shared clonotypes between healthy human individuals. Libraries were prepared by immunoSEQ multiplex PCR; TCRdb keeps only in-frame clonotypes and omits some of them. This sample has roughly 1,100,000 clones, with approximately 70% found just once. The sequencing input was memory CD4+ T cells sorted from blood. Subset: CD45RA-negative fraction. Receptor source: a man younger than 35 in good health.

This chain links TRBV4-2 with TRBJ1-2; 7 nucleotides agree with TRBD1. CDR3 length: 14 amino acids. V dropped 1 base and J dropped 6; count of bases not matched to a gene: 5. Germline CDR1 reads LGHNA; CDR2 reads YNFKEQ. The chain's CDR3 is CASSQADRDHGYTF. The CDR3 nucleotides are TGTGCCAGCAGCCAAGCAGACAGGGACCATGGCTACACCTTC.

The chain is built from TRBV5-1 and TRBJ2-2; weak D call: TRBD2 (5 bases). Trimming pared 4 bases from V and 5 bases from J, leaving 12 bases between. Germline V CDR1 and CDR2: SGHRS, YFSETQ. This CDR3 region has 14 residues. CDR3 DNA: TGCGCCAGCAGCGGAGGCAGAGAAACCGGGGAGCTGTTTTTT. It encodes CASSGGRETGELFF.

The CDR3 region is CASSPRLAGINYEQYF. In DNA form, the CDR3 reads TGTGCCAGCAGCCCACGACTAGCGGGAATTAACTACGAGCAGTACTTC. This chain uses TRBV11-2 with TRBJ2-7, with 11 bases identical to TRBD2. Germline values: CDR1 SGHAT, CDR2 FQNNGV. The CDR3 contains 16 residues. After removal of 5 bases from V and 3 bases from J, the junction contained 9 bases not matched to a gene.

The chain employs TRBV9 and TRBJ2-7, with a weak D call TRBD2 (5 bases). Germline V gene lookup returns CDR1 SGDLS and CDR2 YYNGEE. The CDR3 sequence is 15 residues long. V lost 4 bases to trimming and J lost 0 bases, with 14 bases between them. This chain's CDR3 is CASSTRDTLSYEQYF. The CDR3 DNA reads as TGTGCCAGCAGCACCCGGGATACTCTCTCCTACGAGCAGTACTTC.

V is TRBV6-1 and J is TRBJ2-7; D remains unclear. Trimming pared 8 bases from V and 2 bases from J, leaving 13 bases between. This CDR3 spans 13 amino acids. Germline V gene sequence: CDR1 MNHNS, CDR2 SASEGT. CDR3: CASRPALPYEQYF. As DNA, the CDR3 is TGTGCCAGCCGTCCGGCCCTCCCCTACGAGCAGTACTTC.

This chain connects TRBV19 to TRBJ2-1; a possible D gene is TRBD1 (7 bases). The CDR3 runs 14 residues. The V gene's germline CDR1 is LNHDA and CDR2 SQIVND (reference sequence). V was shortened by 4 bases and J by 4 bases, with 11 bases between the two germline ends. The CDR3 sequence: CASSNRGLYNEQFF. The CDR3 DNA sequence: TGTGCCAGTAGTAACAGGGGACTGTACAATGAGCAGTTCTTC.

The chain joins TRBV5-6 to TRBJ2-7; D is ambiguous. CDR1 and CDR2 from the germline V gene are SGHDT and YYEEEE. With 4 bases removed from V and 0 bases from J, the gap between germline ends came to 11 bases. The CDR3 consists of 14 residues. CDR3 amino acids: CASSVTSSSYEQYF. DNA for the CDR3: TGTGCCAGCAGCGTGACAAGCAGCTCCTACGAGCAGTACTTC.

This clone showed up many times. This chain uses TRBV30 with TRBJ2-7; D is possibly TRBD1 (6 bases). V was trimmed by 0 bases and J by 5 bases, leaving 17 bases between them. This CDR3 region has 15 residues. Germline CDR1 GTSNPN, CDR2 SVGIG (reference sequence). This chain's CDR3 is CAWSVGSGQFNEQYF. Here the CDR3 DNA reads TGTGCCTGGAGTGTGGGCTCAGGACAGTTCAACGAGCAGTACTTC.

V and J are TRBV7-2 and TRBJ2-7; 9 bases map to TRBD1. Trimming took 3 bases from V and 3 from J; bases not matched to a gene: 9. The CDR3 spans 16 residues. Germline V gene lookup returns CDR1 SGHTA and CDR2 FQGNSA. Written as DNA, the CDR3 is TGTGCCAGCAGCTTTATAGTGACAGGGGGAAGCTACGAGCAGTACTTC. As protein: CASSFIVTGGSYEQYF.

The chain has TRBV28 and TRBJ1-2, with 7 bases fitting TRBD1. CDR1 and CDR2 (germline): MDHEN, SYDVKM. The CDR3 extends over 13 amino acids. J gave up 3 bases and V 6 bases, and 4 bases lay outside the gene matches. In DNA, the CDR3 is TGTGCCAGCAGCCGTGGACAGGACTATGGCTACACCTTC. This sequence encodes CASSRGQDYGYTF.

This clone has a single count. This chain uses TRBV27 with TRBJ2-1, with 11 bases identical to TRBD2. Germline trimming cut 6 bases from V and 9 bases from J; bases unmatched to any gene: 16. The CDR3 loop spans 17 amino acids. In germline, CDR1 is MNHEY, CDR2 SMNVEV (reference sequence). CDR3 sequence reads: CASREGRASGRMSEQFF. In DNA form, the CDR3 reads TGTGCCAGCAGGGAGGGGAGGGCTAGCGGGAGGATGAGTGAGCAGTTCTTC.

The chain joins TRBV11-3 to TRBJ1-1, with 8 bases identical to TRBD1. The germline V gene encodes CDR1 SGHNT and CDR2 YENEEA. With 5 bases clipped from V and 1 base from J, the junction kept 3 bases outside the gene matches. The CDR3 is 14 residues long. This CDR3 reads CASSRQGTNTEAFF. CDR3 bases: TGTGCCAGCAGCAGACAGGGGACGAACACTGAAGCTTTCTTT.

This chain connects TRBV7-2 to TRBJ2-7, with D unresolved. Germline V gene data show CDR1 as SGHTA and CDR2 as FQGNSA. Trimming took 1 base from V and 3 from J, leaving 7 bases between them. The CDR3 consists of 13 residues. The CDR3 DNA follows: TGTGCCAGCAGCTTAGACTATAACTACGAGCAGTACTTC. Translation: CASSLDYNYEQYF.